These T cell receptor beta chains were read from a single sample in a study of blood T cell repertoires in COVID-19. The method was immunoSEQ multiplex PCR; TCRdb's version includes in-frame clones alone and lacks a portion of them. In the table there are around 250,000 clones, around 90% of which are singletons. Sequencing was carried out using peripheral blood. The receptors were gathered from a human donor in a cohort sampled during active COVID-19. Each CDR3 is given without its conserved first and last residue. Clone sizes are given selectively: once, few, many, or a class where the clone is expanded.

clone_size	j_call	v_call	cdr3_aa
few	TRBJ2-7	TRBV28	ASLSTGFSYEQY
-	TRBJ2-7	TRBV5-6	ASNSLGQGPTYEQY
-	TRBJ2-3	TRBV7-9	ASSFGQGVVTDTQY
-	TRBJ1-2	TRBV3-1/TRBV3-2	ASSPSLGQGTGYT
-	TRBJ2-5	TRBV7-2	ASSLVGGETQY
-	TRBJ1-1	TRBV5-8	ASSFSPGETEAF
-	TRBJ2-7	TRBV4-1	ASSWGHEQY
-	TRBJ1-2	TRBV30	AWSVDVVRGYT
-	TRBJ1-1	TRBV7-3	ASSQNQGNTEAF
-	TRBJ2-7	TRBV4-3	ASSRGQGEAYEQY
-	TRBJ2-7	TRBV6-2/TRBV6-3	ASSTYRGEQY
-	TRBJ2-7	TRBV18	ASSPGTGLYGQY
-	TRBJ1-2	TRBV7-2	ASSLVAGDGYT
once	TRBJ2-7	TRBV11-2	ASTAHSGGGPGEQY
-	TRBJ2-2	TRBV7-2	ASSVVTSGTGELF
-	TRBJ2-5	TRBV19	ASSTITGGETQY
-	TRBJ1-1	TRBV6-5	ASSYSVGAEAF
once	TRBJ2-3	TRBV4-1	ASSQEDRRTDTQY
-	TRBJ2-6	TRBV7-2	ASSLGRAGANVLT
once	TRBJ1-6	TRBV28	ASNLGRAGRNSPLH
-	TRBJ1-2	TRBV19	ASIGRVGGYT